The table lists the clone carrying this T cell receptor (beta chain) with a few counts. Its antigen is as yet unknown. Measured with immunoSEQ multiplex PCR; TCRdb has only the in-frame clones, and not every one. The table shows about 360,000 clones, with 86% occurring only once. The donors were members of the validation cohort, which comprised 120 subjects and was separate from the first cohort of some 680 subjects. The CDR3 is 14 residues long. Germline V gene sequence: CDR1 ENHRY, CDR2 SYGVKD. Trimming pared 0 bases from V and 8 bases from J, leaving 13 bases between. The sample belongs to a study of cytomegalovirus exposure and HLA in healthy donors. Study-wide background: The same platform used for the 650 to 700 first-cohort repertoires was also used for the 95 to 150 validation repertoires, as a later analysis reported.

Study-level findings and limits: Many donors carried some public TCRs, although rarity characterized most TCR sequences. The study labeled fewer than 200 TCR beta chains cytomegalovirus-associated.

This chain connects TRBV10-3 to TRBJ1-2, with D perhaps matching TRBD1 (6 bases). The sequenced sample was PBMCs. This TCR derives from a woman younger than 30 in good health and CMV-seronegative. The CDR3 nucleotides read TGTGCCATCAGTGAGTCAACAGGGACTATAGGCTACACCTTC. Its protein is CAISESTGTIGYTF.